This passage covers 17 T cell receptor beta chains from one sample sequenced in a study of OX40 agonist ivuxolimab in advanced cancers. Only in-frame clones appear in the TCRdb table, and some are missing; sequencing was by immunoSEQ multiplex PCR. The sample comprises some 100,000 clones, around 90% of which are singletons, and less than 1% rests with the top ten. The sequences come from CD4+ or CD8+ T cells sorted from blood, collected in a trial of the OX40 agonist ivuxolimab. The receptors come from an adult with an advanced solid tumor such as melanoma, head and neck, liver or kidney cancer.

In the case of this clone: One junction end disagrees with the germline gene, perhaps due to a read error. The CDR3 is CASSLGLKETQYF. Here the CDR3 DNA reads TGTGCCAGCAGTTTGGGGCTGAAAGAGACCCAGTACTTC. The chain carries TRBV5-6 and TRBJ2-5; tentative D call: TRBD1 (5 bases). Germline V CDR1 and CDR2: SGHDT, YYEEEE. The CDR3 has 13 amino acids. Full variable domain (missing parts from reference TRBV5-6 and TRBJ2-5): DAGVTQSPTHLIKTRGQQVTLRCSPKSGHDTVSWYQQALGQGPQFIFQYYEEEERQRGNFPDRFSGHQFPNYSSELNVNALLLGDSALYLCASSLGLKETQYFGPGTRLLVL.

The CDR3 DNA reads as TGCAGCGTTGTGAGTTGGGCCACAGATACGCAGTATTTT. Protein product: CSVVSWATDTQYF. This chain uses TRBV29-1 with TRBJ2-3; D gene uncertain. Germline V gene sequence: CDR1 SQVTM, CDR2 ANQGSEA. The germline V and J ends were trimmed by 4 bases and 2 bases, with 10 bases remaining between them. This CDR3 has 13 residues.

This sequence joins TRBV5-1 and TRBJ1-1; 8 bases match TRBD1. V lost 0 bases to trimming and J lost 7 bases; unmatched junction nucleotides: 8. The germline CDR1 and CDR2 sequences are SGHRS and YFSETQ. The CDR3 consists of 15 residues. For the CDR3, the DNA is TGCGCCAGCAGCTTGGCTGGACAGGGCTGGGTTGAAGCTTTCTTT. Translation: CASSLAGQGWVEAFF. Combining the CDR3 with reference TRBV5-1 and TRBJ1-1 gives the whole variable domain KAGVTQTPRYLIKTRGQQVTLSCSPISGHRSVSWYQQTPGQGLQFLFEYFSETQRNKGNFPGRFSGRQFSNSRSEMNVSTLELGDSALYLCASSLAGQGWVEAFFGQGTRLTVV.

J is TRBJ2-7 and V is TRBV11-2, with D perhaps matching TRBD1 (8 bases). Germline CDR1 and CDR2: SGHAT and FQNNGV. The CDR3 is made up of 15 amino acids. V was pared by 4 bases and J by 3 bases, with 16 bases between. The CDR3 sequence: CASSYYRGGLYEQYF. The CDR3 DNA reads TGTGCCAGCAGCTACTACAGGGGGGGCCTCTACGAGCAGTACTTC.

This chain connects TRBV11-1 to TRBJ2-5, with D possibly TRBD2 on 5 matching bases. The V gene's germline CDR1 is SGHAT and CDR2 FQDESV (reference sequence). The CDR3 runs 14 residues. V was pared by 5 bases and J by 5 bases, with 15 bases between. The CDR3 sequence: CASSPGLQLETQYF. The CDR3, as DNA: TGTGCCAGCAGCCCCGGACTGCAGTTGGAGACCCAGTACTTC.

The CDR3 DNA follows: TGTGCCAGCAGCTTGGGAGGGGGCCCACTCTCCTACGAGCAGTACTTC. It codes for CASSLGGGPLSYEQYF. The chain is built from TRBV5-6 and TRBJ2-7; TRBD1 matches at 7 bases. Germline CDR1 and CDR2: SGHDT and YYEEEE. After removal of 0 bases from V and 0 bases from J, the junction contained 6 bases not matched to a gene. The CDR3 has 16 residues.

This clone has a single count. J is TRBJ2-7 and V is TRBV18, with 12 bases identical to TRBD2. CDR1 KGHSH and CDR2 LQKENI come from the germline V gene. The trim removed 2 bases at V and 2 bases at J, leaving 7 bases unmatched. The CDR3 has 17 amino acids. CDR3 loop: CASSPGLTSGGTYEQYF. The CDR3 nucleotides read TGTGCCAGCTCACCAGGCTTGACTAGCGGGGGTACCTACGAGCAGTACTTC.

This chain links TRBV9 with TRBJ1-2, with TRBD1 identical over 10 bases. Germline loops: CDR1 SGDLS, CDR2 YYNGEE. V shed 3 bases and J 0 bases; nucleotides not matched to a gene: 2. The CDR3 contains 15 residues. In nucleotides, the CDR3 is TGTGCCAGCAGCGGCGGGACAGGGGCTAACTATGGCTACACCTTC. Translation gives CASSGGTGANYGYTF.

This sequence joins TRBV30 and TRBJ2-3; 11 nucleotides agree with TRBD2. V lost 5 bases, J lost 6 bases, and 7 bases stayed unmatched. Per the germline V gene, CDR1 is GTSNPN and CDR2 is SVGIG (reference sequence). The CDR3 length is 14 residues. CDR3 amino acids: CAWGGTSGADTQYF. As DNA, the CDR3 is TGTGCCTGGGGCGGGACTAGCGGAGCGGATACGCAGTATTTT.

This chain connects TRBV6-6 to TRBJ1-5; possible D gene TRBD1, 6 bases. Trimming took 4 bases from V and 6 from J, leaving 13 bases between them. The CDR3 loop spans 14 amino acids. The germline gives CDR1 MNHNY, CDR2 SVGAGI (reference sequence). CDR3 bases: TGTGCCAGCAGTTTCGAAGGGGGGGGTCAGCCCCAGCATTTT. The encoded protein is CASSFEGGGQPQHF.

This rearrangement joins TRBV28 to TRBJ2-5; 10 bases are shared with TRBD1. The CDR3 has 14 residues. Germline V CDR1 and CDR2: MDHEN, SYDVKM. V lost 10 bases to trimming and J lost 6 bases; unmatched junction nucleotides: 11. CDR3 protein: CATTLTGGRQTQYF. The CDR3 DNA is TGTGCCACTACCCTGACAGGGGGCAGACAGACCCAGTACTTC.

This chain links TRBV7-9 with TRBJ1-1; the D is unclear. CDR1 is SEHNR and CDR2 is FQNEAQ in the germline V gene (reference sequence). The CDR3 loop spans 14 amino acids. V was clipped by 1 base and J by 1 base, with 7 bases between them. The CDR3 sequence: CASSLELANTEAFF. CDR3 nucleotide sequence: TGTGCCAGCAGCTTAGAGTTGGCGAACACTGAAGCTTTCTTT.

CDR3 sequence: CASSQLPGQSYEQYF. The CDR3 DNA sequence: TGCGCCAGCAGCCAACTACCGGGACAGTCCTACGAGCAGTACTTC. This chain uses TRBV4-3 with TRBJ2-7; 7 bases line up with TRBD1. The J segment lost 1 base and the V segment lost 2 bases, leaving 5 bases of the junction unmatched. The CDR3 length is 15 residues. The V gene's germline CDR1 is LGHNA and CDR2 YSLEER.

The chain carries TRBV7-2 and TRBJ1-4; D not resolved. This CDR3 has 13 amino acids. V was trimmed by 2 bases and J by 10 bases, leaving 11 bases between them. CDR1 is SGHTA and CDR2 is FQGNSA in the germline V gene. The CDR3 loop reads CASSLTISGKLFF. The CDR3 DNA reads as TGTGCCAGCAGCTTAACGATAAGTGGAAAACTGTTTTTT.

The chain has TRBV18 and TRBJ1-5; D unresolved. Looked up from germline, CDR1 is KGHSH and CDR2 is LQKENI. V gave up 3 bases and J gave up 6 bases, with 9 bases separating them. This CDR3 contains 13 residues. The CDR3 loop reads CASSPDVSQPQHF. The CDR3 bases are TGTGCCAGCTCACCTGATGTGTCTCAGCCCCAGCATTTT.

The CDR3 spells CASSQYRGRFLPDTQYF. The CDR3 DNA follows: TGTGCCAGCAGCCAATACCGGGGCAGGTTCCTCCCAGATACGCAGTATTTT. The genes are TRBV14 and TRBJ2-3; tentatively, D is TRBD1 or TRBD2 (5 bases each). The germline gives CDR1 SGHDN, CDR2 FVKESK. The CDR3 sequence is 17 residues long. V was clipped by 2 bases and J by 4 bases, with 19 bases between them.

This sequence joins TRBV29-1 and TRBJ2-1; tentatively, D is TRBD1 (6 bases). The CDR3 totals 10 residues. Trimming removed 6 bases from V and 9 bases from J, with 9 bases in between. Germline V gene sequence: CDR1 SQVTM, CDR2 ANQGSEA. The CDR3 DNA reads TGCAGCGTGGGACAAATTGAGCAGTTCTTC. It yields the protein CSVGQIEQFF.